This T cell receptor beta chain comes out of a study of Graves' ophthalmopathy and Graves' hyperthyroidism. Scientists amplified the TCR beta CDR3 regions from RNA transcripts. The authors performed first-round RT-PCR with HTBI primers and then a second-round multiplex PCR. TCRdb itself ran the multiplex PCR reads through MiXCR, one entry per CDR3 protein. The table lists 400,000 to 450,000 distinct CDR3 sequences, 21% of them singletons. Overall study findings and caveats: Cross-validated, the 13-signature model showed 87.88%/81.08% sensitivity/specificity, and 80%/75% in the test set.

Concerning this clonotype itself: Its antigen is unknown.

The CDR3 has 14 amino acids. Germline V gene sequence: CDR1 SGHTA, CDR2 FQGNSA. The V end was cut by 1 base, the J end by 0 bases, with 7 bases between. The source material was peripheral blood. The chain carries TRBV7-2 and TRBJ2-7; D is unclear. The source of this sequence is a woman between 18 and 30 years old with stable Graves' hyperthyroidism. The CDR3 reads CASSLVLSSYEQYF. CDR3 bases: TGTGCCAGCAGCTTAGTCCTGAGCTCCTACGAGCAGTACTTC.